This TCR beta chain is from a study of cytomegalovirus exposure and HLA in healthy donors. PCR employed 60 Vbeta and 13 Jbeta primers. This table comes from immunoSEQ multiplex PCR, and its TCRdb copy is limited to in-frame clones, with some not included. Of under 200,000 clones listed, around 84% are singletons. To note about this clone: Its antigen remains unidentified.

Trimming shortened V by 1 base and J by 4 bases, and 10 bases separated the two germline ends. In germline, CDR1 is LNHDA, CDR2 SQIVND (reference sequence). The CDR3 has 14 residues. General study points: Roughly uniform depth of sequencing across donors was assumed in presence/absence analyses.

V usage is TRBV19 and J usage is TRBJ1-1, with D maybe TRBD1 (6 bases). Input material: PBMCs. The clonotype comes from a man younger than 35 in good health and CMV-seronegative. CDR3 nucleotide sequence: TGTGCCAGTAGTATAGCAGGGGCCGGCACTGAAGCTTTCTTT. Translated, it gives CASSIAGAGTEAFF. The full variable domain, with the rest looked up from reference TRBV19 and TRBJ1-1, is DGGITQSPKYLFRKEGQNVTLSCEQNLNHDAMYWYRQDPGQGLRLIYYSQIVNDFQKGDIAEGYSVSREKKESFPLTVTSAQKNPTAFYLCASSIAGAGTEAFFGQGTRLTVV.